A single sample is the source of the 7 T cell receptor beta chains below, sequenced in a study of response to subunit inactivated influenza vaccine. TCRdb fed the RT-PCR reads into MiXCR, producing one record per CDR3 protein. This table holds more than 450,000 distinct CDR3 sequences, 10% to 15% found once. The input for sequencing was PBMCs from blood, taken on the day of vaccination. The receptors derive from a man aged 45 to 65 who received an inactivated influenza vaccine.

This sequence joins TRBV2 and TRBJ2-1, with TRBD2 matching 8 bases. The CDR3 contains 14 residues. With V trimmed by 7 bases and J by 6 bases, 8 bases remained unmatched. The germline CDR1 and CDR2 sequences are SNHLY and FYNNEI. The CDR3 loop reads CASTVGGGPNEQFF. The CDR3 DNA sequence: TGTGCCAGCACTGTGGGCGGGGGGCCCAATGAGCAGTTCTTC.

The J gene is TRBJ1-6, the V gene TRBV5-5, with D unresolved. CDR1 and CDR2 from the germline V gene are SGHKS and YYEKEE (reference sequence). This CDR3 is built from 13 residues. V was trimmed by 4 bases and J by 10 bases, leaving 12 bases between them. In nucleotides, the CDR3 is TGTGCCAGCAGCCCTCACCGCGAATCACCCCTCCACTTT. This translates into CASSPHRESPLHF.

CDR3 loop: CASSPGWRGHKETQYF. Here the CDR3 DNA reads TGTGCCAGCTCACCAGGGTGGCGAGGCCATAAAGAGACCCAGTACTTC. The V call is TRBV18, the J call TRBJ2-5; no reliable D call. CDR3 length: 16 amino acids. The V end was cut by 2 bases, the J end by 3 bases, with 16 bases between. The germline CDR1 and CDR2 sequences are KGHSH and LQKENI.

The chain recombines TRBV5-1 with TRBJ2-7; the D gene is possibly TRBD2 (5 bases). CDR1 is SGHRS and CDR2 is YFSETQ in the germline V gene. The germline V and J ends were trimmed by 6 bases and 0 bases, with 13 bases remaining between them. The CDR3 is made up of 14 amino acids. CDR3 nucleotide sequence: TGCGCCAGCAAGAGGGAAGGGAGCTCCTACGAGCAGTACTTC. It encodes CASKREGSSYEQYF.

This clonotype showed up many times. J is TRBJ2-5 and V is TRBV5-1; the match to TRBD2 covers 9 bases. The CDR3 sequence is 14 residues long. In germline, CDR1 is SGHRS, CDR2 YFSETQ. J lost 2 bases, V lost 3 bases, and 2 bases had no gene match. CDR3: CASSYGLAQETQYF. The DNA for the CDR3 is TGCGCCAGCAGCTATGGACTAGCGCAAGAGACCCAGTACTTC. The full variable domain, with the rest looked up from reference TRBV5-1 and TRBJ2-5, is KAGVTQTPRYLIKTRGQQVTLSCSPISGHRSVSWYQQTPGQGLQFLFEYFSETQRNKGNFPGRFSGRQFSNSRSEMNVSTLELGDSALYLCASSYGLAQETQYFGPGTRLLVL.

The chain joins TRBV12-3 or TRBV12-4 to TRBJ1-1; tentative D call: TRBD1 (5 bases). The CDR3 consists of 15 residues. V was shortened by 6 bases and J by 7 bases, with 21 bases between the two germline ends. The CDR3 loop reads CASSRQGAVFGEAFF. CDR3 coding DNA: TGTGCCAGCAGCCGCCAGGGAGCAGTCTTCGGTGAAGCTTTCTTT.

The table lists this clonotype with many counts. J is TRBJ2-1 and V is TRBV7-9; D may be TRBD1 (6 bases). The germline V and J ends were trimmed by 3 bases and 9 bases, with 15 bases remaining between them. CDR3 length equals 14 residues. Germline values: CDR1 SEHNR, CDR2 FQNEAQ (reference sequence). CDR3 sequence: CASSLRGSKSEQFF. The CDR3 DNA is TGTGCCAGCAGCTTGAGGGGGTCCAAGAGTGAGCAGTTCTTC.